This T cell receptor beta chain came from a study of blood T cell repertoires in COVID-19 (dated by TCRdb to about 2020). A note on the overall study: The collaborator samples originated in the United States, Italy and Spain and spanned the acute and convalescent phases of COVID-19. The material from the prospective study consisted of cDNA or gDNA derived from T cells, B-cell-depleted T cells, or PBMCs. The dataset comprised deeply sampled blood TCRbeta repertoires from subjects exposed to, actively infected with, or recovered from COVID-19. The repertoires were released in a freely available public database meant as a resource for research on the immune response to SARS-CoV-2. Samples came from the ongoing ImmuneRACE study (first 160 participants) plus 1,254 subjects from 6 global collaborators. A de-identified subject ID, COVID-19 status, age in years and sex were almost always included in the sample metadata. Where HLA class I and class II types were available, the types were taken from metadata supplied by the sample provider, not from assay-based typing. The investigation overall reported the following: How much clinical and demographic metadata was included differed by source and by participant, and the metadata was provided uncurated.

TCRbeta CDR3 regions were amplified from genomic DNA by means of the immunoSEQ Assay, a bias-controlled multiplex PCR. As for the authors' bioinformatics: Nucleated cell counts per sample were estimated from amplification of reference gene primers within the assay. Sequence reads were collapsed and filtered to measure the absolute abundance of every unique TCRbeta CDR3 rearrangement. For each sample, productive Simpson clonality was calculated by taking the square root of Simpson's diversity index across productive rearrangements. TCRdb retrieved this table from immuneACCESS and kept in-frame rearrangements only. Not all clones are present; in checked studies, unresolved V genes account for under half, and no reason is known for the remainder. V and J calls and clone size are those listed in that table; D and trimming were worked out from the DNA. This sample is represented by fewer than 250,000 clones; around four fifths of them were singletons. Around 3.3% of the sample is in the top ten clones.

Participants in the prospective study were enrolled through a virtual design, were aged about 18 to 100 years, and lived in 20 to 30 United States geographic areas. In the prospective study, cohorts were assigned on the basis of participant-reported clinical history obtained from a screening survey and a study questionnaire. A participant counted as exposed if, within 2 weeks of entering the study, that participant had been in contact with someone who had a PCR-confirmed or clinician-diagnosed COVID-19 case. In the prospective study, whole blood, serum and a nasopharyngeal or oropharyngeal swab were collected from each participant by mobile phlebotomists. Additional blood draws and questionnaires over an approximately 2-month period could optionally be provided by prospective study participants. Before DNA extraction, prospective study blood samples were shipped either frozen or at room temperature.

In the case of this clone: Its cognate antigen has yet to be identified. Base quality data are lacking; no much larger clone is found one base away.

For this chain, trimming is 4 bases at the V end and 2 bases at the J end, and the number of junction bases without a gene match is 7. Its CDR3 holds 16 amino acids, cysteine through phenylalanine. The DNA shown is the 48-base CDR3, in frame from base 1. The germline V gene specifies SGHDT as CDR1 and YYEEEE as CDR2. Sequencing was carried out using PBMCs or T cells enriched from blood (not recorded which). This clonotype was obtained from a woman in her 40s who had been exposed to COVID-19. The chain joins TRBV5-6 to TRBJ2-2; TRBD2 fits 8 bases in the junction. The CDR3 region reads CASSPPRGGNTGELFF. The DNA sequence is TGTGCCAGCAGCCCACCACGGGGGGGTAACACCGGGGAGCTGTTTTTT.